This T cell receptor beta chain was obtained from a study of blood T cells in healthy people across ages. As concerns this clonotype: Antigen specificity is unknown.

Primed by a sample-barcoded 5' primer and a J-beta primer mix, a second PCR proceeded for about 7 to 12 cycles. Researchers report that a template-switch adaptor with 12 random nucleotides tagged each cDNA molecule. Each CDR3 protein is one row after TCRdb ran MiXCR on the 5' RACE reads. Of roughly 1,500,000 distinct CDR3 sequences detected, 35% to 45% appear once; the ten largest clones hold 7.9%. Findings of the study overall: Unsorted PBMC input precluded a conclusive naive versus antigen-experienced comparison.

Each sample used at least 6 million PBMCs. Trimming stripped 6 bases from V and 0 bases from J, with 8 bases between. Germline CDR1 ENHRY, CDR2 SYGVKD. CDR3 length: 13 residues. This rearrangement joins TRBV10-3 to TRBJ1-1; perhaps TRBD1 as D (6 bases). Sequencing was carried out using blood. The origin of this receptor is a woman between 18 and 29 years old in good health. CDR3 in DNA: TGTGCCATCAGAGGACAGATGAACACTGAAGCTTTCTTT. It translates to CAIRGQMNTEAFF.